These 19 T cell receptor beta chains were sequenced from one sample in a study of tumor-infiltrating lymphocytes in localized non-small cell lung cancer. The protocol was immunoSEQ multiplex PCR, while the TCRdb copy is restricted to in-frame clones and leaves out a portion. The sample yields tens of thousands of clones, around two thirds seen once. The sample was lung tumor tissue. The receptor source for this set is a human donor with non-small cell lung cancer.

This chain links TRBV6-1 with TRBJ2-1, with D unclear. In germline, CDR1 is MNHNS, CDR2 SASEGT. V lost 0 bases, J lost 7 bases, and 7 bases lay in between. The CDR3 totals 13 residues. DNA of the CDR3: TGTGCCAGCAGTGAAGCGCCTGCTAATGAGCAGTTCTTC. This sequence encodes CASSEAPANEQFF.

The chain employs TRBV5-1 and TRBJ2-1, with TRBD2 as a possible D gene (6 bases). The CDR3 totals 16 residues. CDR1 and CDR2 from the germline V gene are SGHRS and YFSETQ. V was cut by 5 bases and J by 4 bases, with 19 bases left in between. This CDR3 is CASRLSSLRGYNEQFF. The CDR3 region has the DNA TGCGCCAGCAGACTCTCGAGTCTACGGGGGTACAATGAGCAGTTCTTC.

The chain combines TRBV9 with TRBJ1-2; D ambiguous. The CDR3 consists of 14 residues. CDR1 is SGDLS and CDR2 is YYNGEE in the germline V gene. The germline V and J ends were trimmed by 3 bases and 3 bases, with 12 bases remaining between them. DNA for the CDR3: TGTGCCAGCAGCGACCTCGGGCAGCACTATGGCTACACCTTC. It codes for CASSDLGQHYGYTF. The whole variable domain, filled in from reference TRBV9 and TRBJ1-2, reads DSGVTQTPKHLITATGQRVTLRCSPRSGDLSVYWYQQSLDQGLQFLIQYYNGEERAKGNILERFSAQQFPDLHSELNLSSLELGDSALYFCASSDLGQHYGYTFGSGTRLTVV.

The chain couples TRBV2 to TRBJ2-3, with unresolved D. Trimming left V 7 bases short and J 0 bases short, with 11 bases between. This CDR3 is 14 amino acids long. The germline V gene encodes CDR1 SNHLY and CDR2 FYNNEI. CDR3 bases: TGTGCCAGCAAGGAGAACCTGAGCACAGATACGCAGTATTTT. The encoded protein is CASKENLSTDTQYF.

This clone was observed a handful of times. The gene calls are TRBV4-1 and TRBJ2-3, with 11 bases that match TRBD2. Germline CDR1 MGHRA, CDR2 YSYEKL. This CDR3 has 17 amino acids. V shed 3 bases, J shed 6 bases, and the junction held 11 bases outside the gene matches. In DNA, the CDR3 is TGCGCCAGCAGCCATTCCTCATTAGCGGGGGGGGGCGATACGCAGTATTTT. It encodes CASSHSSLAGGGDTQYF.

This clone was picked up one time. V is TRBV5-1 and J is TRBJ2-3, with a weak D call TRBD2 (5 bases). The V gene lost 0 bases and the J gene lost 4 bases, with 12 bases spanning the gap. The CDR3 covers 15 residues. The germline V gene has CDR1 SGHRS and CDR2 YFSETQ. The CDR3 loop reads CASSLVARVADTQYF. CDR3 nucleotide sequence: TGCGCCAGCAGCTTGGTGGCGAGGGTCGCAGATACGCAGTATTTT.

V gene TRBV7-8 combines with J gene TRBJ1-5; a weak D match, TRBD1 (6 bases). There are 16 residues in the CDR3. Trimming shortened V by 1 base and J by 2 bases, and 12 bases separated the two germline ends. Germline V gene sequence: CDR1 SGHVS, CDR2 FQNEAQ. In DNA form, the CDR3 reads TGTGCCAGCAGCTTAGAGGCAGGGGCGGGCAATCAGCCCCAGCATTTT. Translation gives CASSLEAGAGNQPQHF.

The CDR3 spells CASSYRTDKSGELFF. Written as DNA, the CDR3 is TGTGCCAGCAGTTATCGGACAGATAAGTCCGGGGAGCTGTTTTTT. The V call is TRBV2, the J call TRBJ2-2; maybe TRBD1 (6 bases). Germline lookup yields CDR1 SNHLY and CDR2 FYNNEI. V was clipped by 5 bases and J by 6 bases, with 16 bases between them. There are 15 residues in the CDR3.

This clone has only a few counts. The chain links TRBV5-1 to TRBJ2-7; 9 bases are shared with TRBD1. CDR1 is SGHRS and CDR2 is YFSETQ in the germline V gene. This CDR3 comprises 14 residues. The J segment lost 3 bases and the V segment lost 1 base, leaving 2 bases of the junction unmatched. The CDR3 region has the DNA TGCGCCAGCAGCTTGTTGGGACAGGGCTACGAGCAGTACTTC. Translating gives CASSLLGQGYEQYF.

This clone was recorded once. Relative to the germline gene, one junction end is altered; a read error may explain this. The gene calls are TRBV19 and TRBJ2-3; D unclear. The CDR3 totals 12 residues. Germline CDR1 LNHDA, CDR2 SQIVND (reference sequence). For the CDR3, the DNA is TGTGCCAGTAGTCAGGACGCGGCGGATTTCCTTTTT. This sequence encodes CASSQDAADFLF. Full variable domain (rest looked up from reference TRBV19 and TRBJ2-3): DGGITQSPKYLFRKEGQNVTLSCEQNLNHDAMYWYRQDPGQGLRLIYYSQIVNDFQKGDIAEGYSVSREKKESFPLTVTSAQKNPTAFYLCASSQDAADFLFGPGTRLTVL.

This clone was seen just once. The junction and the germline gene differ at one end; a read error may be behind it. This chain joins TRBV4-1 and TRBJ1-2; a weak D match, TRBD1 (6 bases). The V gene's germline CDR1 is MGHRA and CDR2 YSYEKL. This CDR3 comprises 15 residues. In DNA form, the CDR3 reads TGCGCCAGCAGACAAGGACAGAACGGGAACTATGGCTACACCTTC. Encoded protein: CASRQGQNGNYGYTF.

The J gene is TRBJ2-2, the V gene TRBV7-9; TRBD1 aligns across 10 bases. The CDR3 runs to 15 residues. J lost 6 bases, V lost 6 bases, and 7 bases had no gene match. Germline V gene sequence: CDR1 SEHNR, CDR2 FQNEAQ (reference sequence). CDR3 protein: CASRPGQGFPGELFF. CDR3 DNA: TGTGCCAGCAGGCCGGGACAGGGGTTCCCCGGGGAGCTGTTTTTT. The whole variable domain, remainder taken from reference TRBV7-9 and TRBJ2-2, is DTGVSQNPRHKITKRGQNVTFRCDPISEHNRLYWYRQTLGQGPEFLTYFQNEAQLEKSRLLSDRFSAERPKGSFSTLEIQRTEQGDSAMYLCASRPGQGFPGELFFGEGSRLTVL.

The chain links TRBV14 to TRBJ1-3, with unresolved D. Trimming took off 5 bases at V and 4 bases at J, with 9 bases between the two ends. The CDR3 is 13 residues long. Germline V gene sequence: CDR1 SGHDN, CDR2 FVKESK. CDR3 DNA: TGTGCCAGCAGCACCTACCCCGGAAACACCATATATTTT. Translated, it gives CASSTYPGNTIYF.

The chain employs TRBV7-2 and TRBJ1-4; D unclear. Germline V gene data show CDR1 as SGHTA and CDR2 as FQGNSA. V was trimmed by 5 bases and J by 8 bases, leaving 18 bases between them. This CDR3 has 15 residues. Here the CDR3 DNA reads TGTGCCAGCAGCAATACCGGGAGTCCGGGAGAAAAACTGTTTTTT. Translating it yields CASSNTGSPGEKLFF.

The V gene is TRBV5-6, the J gene TRBJ2-1; TRBD2 matches at 10 bases. CDR3 length: 16 amino acids. J lost 12 bases, V lost 0 bases, and 12 bases had no gene match. The germline V gene has CDR1 SGHDT and CDR2 YYEEEE. DNA of the CDR3: TGTGCCAGCAGCTTGGCCATAGCGGGGGGCGCTAATAGGCAGTTCTTC. As protein: CASSLAIAGGANRQFF. The full variable domain, rest sourced from reference TRBV5-6 and TRBJ2-1, is DAGVTQSPTHLIKTRGQQVTLRCSPKSGHDTVSWYQQALGQGPQFIFQYYEEEERQRGNFPDRFSGHQFPNYSSELNVNALLLGDSALYLCASSLAIAGGANRQFFGPGTRLTVL.

This chain joins TRBV30 and TRBJ2-7; 7 bases match TRBD1. The germline V gene encodes CDR1 GTSNPN and CDR2 SVGIG (reference sequence). The J segment lost 6 bases and the V segment lost 2 bases, leaving 7 bases of the junction unmatched. CDR3 length equals 13 residues. The CDR3 spells CAWSRGGAGEQYF. CDR3 bases: TGTGCCTGGAGTCGAGGGGGCGCAGGCGAGCAGTACTTC.

This clone appeared a few times. V usage is TRBV5-6 and J usage is TRBJ1-5, with D possibly matching TRBD1 (5 bases). This CDR3 region has 15 residues. V shed 4 bases and J shed 0 bases, with 11 bases lying between them. Germline V lookup: CDR1 SGHDT, CDR2 YYEEEE. CDR3: CASSIREYSNQPQHF. CDR3 sequence (DNA): TGTGCCAGCAGCATCAGGGAGTATAGCAATCAGCCCCAGCATTTT.

CDR3 amino acids: CASSHEGSGGQLETQYF. The CDR3 region has the DNA TGTGCCAGCAGCCATGAGGGTTCGGGCGGACAGTTAGAGACCCAGTACTTC. V and J are TRBV7-9 and TRBJ2-5, with D maybe TRBD1 (6 bases). Germline CDR1 and CDR2: SEHNR and FQNEAQ (reference sequence). The CDR3 is 17 amino acids. V was clipped by 5 bases and J by 4 bases, with 23 bases between them.

The chain couples TRBV7-2 to TRBJ2-1; 7 nucleotides agree with TRBD1. Losses at the gene ends were 5 bases for V and 5 bases for J; bases not matched to a gene: 6. The CDR3 has 14 amino acids. Germline CDR1 is SGHTA and CDR2 is FQGNSA. CDR3 DNA sequence: TGTGCCAGCAGCAGCCCGGGACAGCACAATGAGCAGTTCTTC. Amino acids: CASSSPGQHNEQFF.